Included here is one TCR beta chain sequence, with context. The data are from a study of cytomegalovirus exposure and HLA in healthy donors. The PCR made use of 60 Vbeta and 13 Jbeta primers. Some clones are missing from TCRdb's copy, which holds only in-frame ones; the method was immunoSEQ multiplex PCR. The sample has approximately 44,000 clones; around 62% are singletons. The sequenced sample was PBMCs. The TCR originated in a human donor in good health.

In nucleotides, the CDR3 is TGTGCCAGCAGCGCGGACAGGGAACCTTGGAGGAAACTGTTTTTT. Protein sequence: CASSADREPWRKLFF. The chain links TRBV7-2 to TRBJ1-4; 8 bases line up with TRBD1. This CDR3 spans 15 amino acids. J was trimmed by 11 bases and V by 5 bases; bases with no gene match: 13. Germline V lookup: CDR1 SGHTA, CDR2 FQGNSA.